Shown below are 9 T cell receptor beta chains from a single sample sequenced in a study of blood T cell repertoires in COVID-19. Libraries were prepared by immunoSEQ multiplex PCR; TCRdb keeps only in-frame clonotypes and omits some of them. The sample has 190,000 or so clones; approximately 90% are singletons. Sequences were obtained from PBMCs or T cells enriched from blood (not recorded which). The receptor set was obtained from a woman aged 25 to 45 who had recovered from COVID-19.

V is TRBV6-2 or TRBV6-3 and J is TRBJ1-2; D possibly corresponds to TRBD1 (5 bases). Germline V lookup: CDR1 MNHEY, CDR2 SVGEGT. V lost 5 bases, J lost 1 base, and 8 bases lay in between. The CDR3 runs to 13 residues. The CDR3 DNA reads TGTGCCAGCAGTGATGACAGTAACTATGGCTACACCTTC. Protein: CASSDDSNYGYTF.

The V call is TRBV10-3, the J call TRBJ1-1, with D perhaps matching TRBD1 (5 bases). This CDR3 comprises 11 residues. CDR1 and CDR2 from the germline V gene are ENHRY and SYGVKD. Trimming took 6 bases from V and 11 from J, leaving 13 bases between them. CDR3 sequence reads: CAISPGTGAFF. CDR3 in DNA: TGTGCCATCAGCCCCGGGACTGGGGCTTTCTTT.

This clone was seen a single time. V and J are TRBV21-1 and TRBJ2-1; the D call of TRBD1 is as the table states it, not checked on the DNA. TRBV21-1 is a known pseudogene. This CDR3 spans 16 amino acids. Here the CDR3 reads CASSKESRVIYNEQFF. The CDR3 DNA reads as TGTGCCAGCAGCAAAGAAAGCAGGGTAATCTACAATGAGCAGTTCTTC.

This chain joins TRBV11-2 and TRBJ2-5; D is unresolved. CDR3 length: 13 amino acids. Trimming took off 2 bases at V and 5 bases at J, with 9 bases between the two ends. Germline assignment: CDR1 SGHAT and CDR2 FQNNGV. The CDR3 loop is CASSLWRRETQYF. CDR3 bases: TGTGCCAGCAGCTTATGGCGGCGGGAGACCCAGTACTTC.

The chain links TRBV18 to TRBJ2-7; the match to TRBD2 covers 8 bases. CDR3 length equals 15 residues. Germline values: CDR1 KGHSH, CDR2 LQKENI. With V trimmed by 6 bases and J by 5 bases, 12 bases remained unmatched. The CDR3 loop is CASSGASGSGNEQYF. The DNA of the CDR3 is TGTGCCAGCTCGGGGGCCAGCGGGAGTGGAAACGAGCAGTACTTC. Full variable domain (missing parts from reference TRBV18 and TRBJ2-7): NAGVMQNPRHLVRRRGQEARLRCSPMKGHSHVYWYRQLPEEGLKFMVYLQKENIIDESGMPKERFSAEFPKEGPSILRIQQVVRGDSAAYFCASSGASGSGNEQYFGPGTRLTVT.

The chain uses TRBV29-1 and TRBJ2-7; D is uncertain. The CDR3 runs 13 residues. Trimming cost V 3 bases and J 2 bases, with 11 bases left between them. CDR1 is SQVTM, CDR2 ANQGSEA, per germline. The CDR3 DNA follows: TGCAGCGTTGAGGCAGGCTACCCCTACGAGCAGTACTTC. Residues: CSVEAGYPYEQYF.

The chain joins TRBV4-2 to TRBJ2-2; TRBD1 might be the D (6 bases). This CDR3 has 16 amino acids. The germline CDR1 and CDR2 sequences are LGHNA and YNFKEQ. V gave up 1 base and J gave up 5 bases, with 14 bases separating them. The CDR3 DNA is TGTGCCAGCAGCCAAGTCCGGGCAGGGGATACCGGGGAGCTGTTTTTT. The encoded protein is CASSQVRAGDTGELFF.

This chain uses TRBV2 with TRBJ1-5; 9 bases line up with TRBD1. CDR3 length: 16 residues. V shed 6 bases, J shed 3 bases, and the junction held 9 bases outside the gene matches. Germline loops: CDR1 SNHLY, CDR2 FYNNEI. CDR3 coding DNA: TGTGCCAGCAGAGGGGCGGGACAGGGATTCAATCAGCCCCAGCATTTT. Encoded protein: CASRGAGQGFNQPQHF.

The chain is built from TRBV21-1 and TRBJ1-5; no DNA check was done on the table's D call, TRBD1. TRBV21-1 is tagged as a pseudogene. This CDR3 comprises 19 residues. The CDR3 here is CASSKGATGNRPRNQPQHF. The CDR3, as DNA: TGTGCCAGCAGCAAAGGGGCCACAGGGAACCGACCTCGCAATCAGCCCCAGCATTTT.